Detailed here is one T cell receptor beta chain. Its antigen is undetermined. Germline lookup yields CDR1 SGHTA and CDR2 FQGNSA. V lost 5 bases and J 9 bases, leaving 17 bases between the germline ends. There are 14 residues in the CDR3. Each CDR3 protein gets one entry after TCRdb re-called the 5' RACE reads with MiXCR. The data contain some 390,000 distinct CDR3 sequences, 15% to 20% of them singletons. The source of the sample is a study of T cells after yellow fever vaccination. Whole-study findings and limits: Post-booster reappearance was seen for most primary-vaccination clones (around 96% CD4, around 90% CD8). The secondary response peaked faster, at day 5 versus 15, but was weaker.

The input for sequencing was PBMCs, taken before the yellow fever booster vaccination. The receptor comes from a man younger than 35 who received the YFV17D yellow fever vaccine. V gene TRBV7-2 combines with J gene TRBJ2-1, with D possibly being TRBD2 (6 bases). CDR3 DNA sequence: TGTGCCAGCAGCCACGATTGGGCGGGGAGTGAGCAGTTCTTC. Encoded protein: CASSHDWAGSEQFF.